Each of the 30 T cell receptor beta chains below was sequenced from the same sample in a study of OX40 agonist ivuxolimab in advanced cancers. The protocol was immunoSEQ multiplex PCR, while the TCRdb copy is restricted to in-frame clones and leaves out a portion. The top ten hold around 0.35% of the sample, which has more than 70,000 clones, approximately 90% seen once. The sample consisted of CD4+ or CD8+ T cells sorted from blood, taken in a trial of the OX40 agonist ivuxolimab. The receptors shown here come from an adult with an advanced solid tumor such as melanoma, head and neck, liver or kidney cancer.

This sequence joins TRBV7-2 and TRBJ1-1; D is uncertain. The length of the CDR3 is 16 residues. Per the germline V gene, CDR1 is SGHTA and CDR2 is FQGNSA. The ends were cut back, 2 bases at V and 4 bases at J, with 17 bases in the middle. CDR3 residues: CASSLSPGILGTEAFF. The CDR3 coding sequence is TGTGCCAGCAGCTTATCCCCGGGAATCTTAGGCACTGAAGCTTTCTTT.

The chain carries TRBV4-1 and TRBJ2-3; TRBD2 matches 12 bases. With V trimmed by 4 bases and J by 7 bases, 9 bases remained unmatched. Germline CDR1 and CDR2: MGHRA and YSYEKL. There are 16 residues in the CDR3. CDR3 nucleotide sequence: TGCGCCAGCAGCCCCCGGACTAGCGGGGTGGGAAATACGCAGTATTTT. This encodes CASSPRTSGVGNTQYF.

This sequence joins TRBV7-2 and TRBJ2-2; TRBD1 matches 7 bases. With 5 bases clipped from V and 4 bases from J, the junction kept 7 bases outside the gene matches. This CDR3 comprises 15 residues. Germline V gene sequence: CDR1 SGHTA, CDR2 FQGNSA. CDR3 DNA sequence: TGTGCCAGCAGCGCCCGGGACAGATCCACCGGGGAGCTGTTTTTT. This translates into CASSARDRSTGELFF.

V is TRBV14 and J is TRBJ2-1; the D is unclear. Germline assignment: CDR1 SGHDN and CDR2 FVKESK. The V gene lost 8 bases and the J gene lost 10 bases, with 12 bases spanning the gap. This CDR3 has 11 residues. This chain's CDR3 is CASGFSSEQFF. In DNA form, the CDR3 reads TGTGCCAGCGGATTCAGCTCCGAGCAGTTCTTC.

The chain carries TRBV7-9 and TRBJ1-5; 9 bases line up with TRBD1. Trimming at V came to 4 bases and at J to 5 bases, leaving 6 bases not matched to a gene. The CDR3 is 15 residues long. Germline CDR1 SEHNR, CDR2 FQNEAQ (reference sequence). CDR3 nucleotides: TGTGCCAGCAGCTCACTCACAGGGGGCGATCAGCCCCAGCATTTT. Its protein is CASSSLTGGDQPQHF.

V and J are TRBV9 and TRBJ2-5; D is possibly TRBD2 (6 bases). The CDR3 consists of 14 residues. Trimming took 3 bases from V and 3 from J, leaving 12 bases between them. The germline V gene encodes CDR1 SGDLS and CDR2 YYNGEE. The CDR3 is CASSERGRKETQYF. The CDR3 bases are TGTGCCAGCAGCGAAAGAGGGAGGAAAGAGACCCAGTACTTC. Complete variable domain (other parts from reference TRBV9 and TRBJ2-5): DSGVTQTPKHLITATGQRVTLRCSPRSGDLSVYWYQQSLDQGLQFLIQYYNGEERAKGNILERFSAQQFPDLHSELNLSSLELGDSALYFCASSERGRKETQYFGPGTRLLVL.

This chain links TRBV2 with TRBJ2-5; 8 positions match TRBD1. The CDR3 is made up of 16 amino acids. Germline CDR1 is SNHLY and CDR2 is FYNNEI. V gave up 6 bases and J gave up 1 base; unmatched junction bases: 10. In nucleotides, the CDR3 is TGTGCCAGCAGCCACGGAGACAGGGGTTTCCAAGAGACCCAGTACTTC. Protein sequence: CASSHGDRGFQETQYF.

This sequence joins TRBV28 and TRBJ2-6; no clear D. From germline, CDR1 is MDHEN and CDR2 SYDVKM. The CDR3 consists of 12 residues. V was pared by 2 bases and J by 4 bases, with 0 bases between. The CDR3 spells CASSLGANVLTF. CDR3 sequence (DNA): TGTGCCAGCAGTTTAGGGGCCAACGTCCTGACTTTC.

The chain is built from TRBV7-3 and TRBJ2-3; 10 bases line up with TRBD2. Looked up from germline, CDR1 is SGHTA and CDR2 is FQGTGA. The CDR3 has 16 amino acids. V trimming: 5 bases; J trimming: 0 bases; junction bases outside the gene matches: 5. Here the CDR3 reads CASSKGLATSTDTQYF. The CDR3 bases are TGTGCCAGCAGCAAGGGACTAGCGACTAGCACAGATACGCAGTATTTT.

This chain uses TRBV4-2 with TRBJ2-7; D not certain. V was trimmed by 0 bases and J by 5 bases, leaving 8 bases between them. CDR3 length: 13 amino acids. Germline-derived CDR1 and CDR2 are LGHNA and YNFKEQ. DNA of the CDR3: TGTGCCAGCAGCCAAGATCGAAGCAACGAGCAGTACTTC. It is translated as CASSQDRSNEQYF.

CDR3 residues: CASSSGTSDYEQYF. In nucleotides, the CDR3 is TGTGCCAGCAGTTCCGGGACTAGCGACTACGAGCAGTACTTC. This chain uses TRBV28 with TRBJ2-7; 10 bases align to TRBD2. CDR1 and CDR2 from the germline V gene are MDHEN and SYDVKM. V lost 4 bases, J lost 3 bases, and 3 bases stayed unmatched. This CDR3 comprises 14 residues.

The J gene is TRBJ1-6, the V gene TRBV27, with D unresolved. Germline V gives CDR1 MNHEY, CDR2 SMNVEV (reference sequence). The CDR3 loop spans 15 amino acids. The germline V and J ends were trimmed by 0 bases and 10 bases, with 13 bases remaining between them. The CDR3 nucleotides read TGTGCCAGCAGTTTATCTGGGTTTTCAGGATCACCCCTCCACTTT. Protein: CASSLSGFSGSPLHF.

The rearrangement uses TRBV28 and TRBJ2-1; D is uncertain. V shed 6 bases and J shed 9 bases, with 12 bases lying between them. CDR3 length equals 12 residues. Germline-derived CDR1 and CDR2 are MDHEN and SYDVKM. The CDR3 DNA reads TGTGCCAGCAGGGTAGGGTTCTCTGAGCAGTTCTTC. It codes for CASRVGFSEQFF.

The chain employs TRBV18 and TRBJ2-5; D is unclear. V was clipped by 5 bases and J by 2 bases, with 18 bases between them. Per germline, CDR1 KGHSH and CDR2 LQKENI. The CDR3 sequence is 16 residues long. CDR3 nucleotide sequence: TGTGCCAGCTCAGCAAGGAGTCTAGGTATACAAGAGACCCAGTACTTC. Protein product: CASSARSLGIQETQYF.

The V and J genes are TRBV18 and TRBJ2-1, with TRBD2 identical over 7 bases. V trimming: 2 bases; J trimming: 1 base; junction bases outside the gene matches: 8. This CDR3 has 17 residues. Germline V gene lookup returns CDR1 KGHSH and CDR2 LQKENI. CDR3 sequence: CASSPLGGRGSYNEQFF. Here the CDR3 DNA reads TGTGCCAGCTCACCATTGGGAGGGAGAGGATCCTACAATGAGCAGTTCTTC. Based on the CDR3 plus reference TRBV18 and TRBJ2-1, the full variable domain is NAGVMQNPRHLVRRRGQEARLRCSPMKGHSHVYWYRQLPEEGLKFMVYLQKENIIDESGMPKERFSAEFPKEGPSILRIQQVVRGDSAAYFCASSPLGGRGSYNEQFFGPGTRLTVL.

The rearrangement uses TRBV6-1 and TRBJ2-5, with 8 bases aligning to TRBD2. Germline V lookup: CDR1 MNHNS, CDR2 SASEGT. The junction had 16 bases not matched to a gene; V was cut back by 6 bases and J by 4 bases. This CDR3 is built from 17 residues. Written as DNA, the CDR3 is TGTGCCAGCAGCGAAACGCCCCCGGGACTAGGCCGAGAGACCCAGTACTTC. It yields the protein CASSETPPGLGRETQYF.

This chain links TRBV18 with TRBJ2-5, with 10 bases fitting TRBD1. The CDR3 contains 14 residues. V gave up 8 bases and J gave up 1 base; unmatched junction bases: 4. Germline CDR1 reads KGHSH; CDR2 reads LQKENI. The CDR3: CASDRGLIQETQYF. The CDR3, as DNA: TGTGCCAGCGACAGGGGGCTAATCCAAGAGACCCAGTACTTC.

The rearrangement joins TRBV5-1 to TRBJ2-3; D is uncertain. The CDR3 has 13 residues. Trimming removed 0 bases at V and 6 bases at J, with 8 bases between. Germline V gives CDR1 SGHRS, CDR2 YFSETQ. CDR3 sequence: CASSLAFLDTQYF. Here the CDR3 DNA reads TGCGCCAGCAGCTTGGCCTTTTTGGATACGCAGTATTTT.

The chain is built from TRBV28 and TRBJ2-1, with D perhaps matching TRBD1 (5 bases). Germline loops: CDR1 MDHEN, CDR2 SYDVKM. The CDR3 runs to 14 residues. Deletions cut 5 bases from V and 7 bases from J, with 15 bases between. CDR3 sequence: CASSPQGLGNEQFF. The CDR3 DNA sequence: TGTGCCAGCAGTCCCCAGGGATTGGGAAATGAGCAGTTCTTC.

V is TRBV18 and J is TRBJ2-5; 13 bases are a match to TRBD2. The CDR3 covers 17 residues. Germline lookup yields CDR1 KGHSH and CDR2 LQKENI. Trimming removed 0 bases from V and 4 bases from J; junction bases left unmatched: 5. The CDR3: CASSPPRLAGGGETQYF. In DNA, the CDR3 is TGTGCCAGCTCACCACCTAGACTAGCGGGAGGTGGAGAGACCCAGTACTTC.

The chain is built from TRBV7-9 and TRBJ2-5, with 11 bases matching TRBD2. Germline CDR1 reads SEHNR; CDR2 reads FQNEAQ (reference sequence). The V gene end was trimmed by 5 bases and the J gene end by 3 bases; junction bases not matched to a gene: 5. This CDR3 spans 15 amino acids. The CDR3 DNA reads as TGTGCCAGCAGCCGACTAGCGGGATCGGAAGAGACCCAGTACTTC. Translating gives CASSRLAGSEETQYF.

This clone was recorded a few times. J is TRBJ2-3 and V is TRBV5-8; a weak D match, TRBD1 (5 bases). Per germline, CDR1 SGHTS and CDR2 YDEGEE. With 0 bases removed from V and 2 bases from J, the gap between germline ends came to 16 bases. This CDR3 region has 17 residues. The CDR3 reads CASSLVGVRLHTDTQYF. The CDR3 region has the DNA TGTGCCAGCAGCTTGGTAGGGGTCAGGCTTCACACAGATACGCAGTATTTT.

This chain uses TRBV7-2 with TRBJ2-1, with 13 nucleotides matching TRBD2. Looked up from germline, CDR1 is SGHTA and CDR2 is FQGNSA. The V gene end was trimmed by 8 bases and the J gene end by 15 bases; junction bases not matched to a gene: 13. The CDR3 runs 14 residues. CDR3 nucleotides: TGTGCCAGCTGGGGACTAGCGGGAACATCACCCGTGTTCTTC. Its protein is CASWGLAGTSPVFF.

The V and J genes are TRBV7-9 and TRBJ2-3; the match to TRBD2 covers 7 bases. This CDR3 is 17 amino acids long. With 5 bases clipped from V and 6 bases from J, the junction kept 17 bases outside the gene matches. Germline loops: CDR1 SEHNR, CDR2 FQNEAQ (reference sequence). The CDR3 here is CASSPILLRERPDTQYF. The DNA for the CDR3 is TGTGCCAGCAGCCCGATACTATTGCGGGAGAGGCCTGATACGCAGTATTTT.

For the CDR3, the DNA is TGTGCCAGCACCGCACAACAAATAGGCACAGATACGCAGTATTTT. Protein sequence: CASTAQQIGTDTQYF. The V and J genes are TRBV2 and TRBJ2-3; D unclear. CDR1 SNHLY and CDR2 FYNNEI come from the germline V gene. V was pared by 7 bases and J by 1 base, with 15 bases between. The CDR3 length is 15 residues. The entire variable domain, with the rest obtained from reference TRBV2 and TRBJ2-3, is as follows: EPEVTQTPSHQVTQMGQEVILRCVPISNHLYFYWYRQILGQKVEFLVSFYNNEISEKSEIFDDQFSVERPDGSNFTLKIRSTKLEDSAMYFCASTAQQIGTDTQYFGPGTRLTVL.

The chain employs TRBV29-1 and TRBJ2-7, with D unclear. Germline V gene sequence: CDR1 SQVTM, CDR2 ANQGSEA. V was pared by 3 bases and J by 6 bases, with 9 bases between. The CDR3 covers 11 residues. For the CDR3, the DNA is TGCAGCGTTGATAGTACGGGCGAGCAGTACTTC. Encoded protein: CSVDSTGEQYF.

The chain uses TRBV6-1 and TRBJ2-1; 9 bases line up with TRBD2. CDR1 and CDR2 from the germline V gene are MNHNS and SASEGT. CDR3 size: 15 residues. V trimming: 5 bases; J trimming: 3 bases; junction bases outside the gene matches: 5. This CDR3 reads CASSRASGNYNEQFF. CDR3 sequence (DNA): TGTGCCAGCAGTCGGGCTAGCGGGAACTACAATGAGCAGTTCTTC.

The chain joins TRBV18 to TRBJ2-7, with 7 bases that match TRBD1. Germline V gene lookup returns CDR1 KGHSH and CDR2 LQKENI. The CDR3 has 13 residues. V lost 5 bases to trimming and J lost 3 bases; unmatched junction nucleotides: 4. The CDR3 protein is CASSTGANYEQYF. The DNA of the CDR3 is TGTGCCAGCTCAACAGGGGCTAACTACGAGCAGTACTTC.

This clone was recorded only once. The chain joins TRBV6-1 to TRBJ2-5; D ambiguous. In germline, CDR1 is MNHNS, CDR2 SASEGT. V was clipped by 6 bases and J by 5 bases, with 16 bases between them. This CDR3 spans 14 amino acids. CDR3 sequence reads: CASSPLTSDETQYF. In DNA, the CDR3 is TGTGCCAGCAGCCCCCTAACGTCCGATGAGACCCAGTACTTC.

The rearrangement joins TRBV6-5 to TRBJ2-1; 11 bases align to TRBD2. The germline V gene has CDR1 MNHEY and CDR2 SVGAGI. V was clipped by 0 bases and J by 10 bases; unmatched bases: 8. This CDR3 comprises 16 residues. The CDR3: CASSYSGTSGGGEQFF. As DNA, the CDR3 is TGTGCCAGCAGTTACTCCGGGACTAGCGGAGGGGGGGAGCAGTTCTTC.